The rows below give T cell receptor beta chains drawn from one sample of a study of Ad26.COV2.S vaccination and SARS-CoV-2 variants. Some clones are missing from TCRdb's copy, which holds only in-frame ones; the method was immunoSEQ multiplex PCR. The sample yields some 250,000 clones, 70% to 90% seen once. The sample was peripheral blood, taken in a trial of Ad26.COV2.S vaccine versus placebo. Receptors originate from a person between 18 and 65 years old who received the Ad26.COV2.S COVID-19 vaccine or a placebo. The CDR3 runs from the conserved cysteine through the conserved F or W. The D gene is left open where the match is weak. Clone size appears in some rows only: once, few, many, or a class for an expanded clone.

J: TRBJ2-2; D: TRBD2; size: NA; V: TRBV6-6; DNA: TGTGCCAGTGACAGCGGGACGACGAACACCGGGGAGCTGTTTTTT; CDR3: CASDSGTTNTGELFF
J: TRBJ2-7; D: NA; size: few; V: TRBV10-3; DNA: TGTGCCATCAGTGAGTCGGGCAGAGGGAGCCACGAGCAGTACTTC; CDR3: CAISESGRGSHEQYF
J: TRBJ1-5; D: TRBD1; size: NA; V: TRBV27; DNA: TGTGCCAGCAGCCGGACACCGCGGGACAGCGTGCATAGCAATCAGCCCCAGCATTTT; CDR3: CASSRTPRDSVHSNQPQHF
J: TRBJ2-7; D: TRBD2; size: NA; V: TRBV18; DNA: TGTGCCAGCTCATCGACGTTGGGACTAGCGGGAGGATACGAGCAGTACTTC; CDR3: CASSSTLGLAGGYEQYF
J: TRBJ2-1; D: NA; size: NA; V: TRBV5-1; DNA: TGCGCCAGCAGCTTGGCTCCTCCCTTGGTACCTCCCTGGGACAATGAGCAGTTCTTC; CDR3: CASSLAPPLVPPWDNEQFF
J: TRBJ1-1; D: NA; size: NA; V: TRBV4-2; DNA: TGTGCCAGCAGCCAAGCCTCAGGCCTGAACACTGAAGCTTTCTTT; CDR3: CASSQASGLNTEAFF
J: TRBJ2-3; D: NA; size: NA; V: TRBV10-3; DNA: TGTGCCATCAAGGCGCGGGGATGGGGCACAGATACGCAGTATTTT; CDR3: CAIKARGWGTDTQYF
J: TRBJ2-7; D: NA; size: NA; V: TRBV27; DNA: NA; CDR3: CASSFGPGLYEQYF
J: TRBJ1-4; D: NA; size: NA; V: TRBV11-1; DNA: TGTGCCAGCAGCCCGGCTAGTGGGGAAATGTTTTTT; CDR3: CASSPASGEMFF
J: TRBJ2-1; D: TRBD2; size: NA; V: TRBV2; DNA: TGTGCCAGCACCCCGGGACTAGTTTACAATGAGCAGTTCTTC; CDR3: CASTPGLVYNEQFF
J: TRBJ2-1; D: NA; size: NA; V: TRBV5-1; DNA: TGCGCCAGCAGCTTGGGACGGGGTGGGGATAATGAGCAGTTCTTC; CDR3: CASSLGRGGDNEQFF
J: TRBJ2-3; D: TRBD1; size: once; V: TRBV19; DNA: TGTGCCAGTAGTATGGGGACAGGGGGAATGGCAGATACGCAGTATTTT; CDR3: CASSMGTGGMADTQYF